Following are 3 T cell receptor beta chains from one sample sequenced in a study of shared clonotypes between healthy human individuals. Sequencing was performed with immunoSEQ multiplex PCR; in TCRdb, only in-frame clones are kept and a portion is missing. Here the sample spans some 1.4 million clones, roughly 96% being singletons. Sequenced sample: naive CD4+ T cells sorted from blood. The sample's subset: CD45RA+ positively selected. These receptors were collected from a young man in good health.

This chain joins TRBV18 and TRBJ2-3, with D uncertain. The CDR3 consists of 19 residues. Germline V lookup: CDR1 KGHSH, CDR2 LQKENI. Trimming cost V 5 bases and J 2 bases, with 26 bases left between them. The CDR3 nucleotides are TGTGCCAGCTCAACGGGCCACCTGAGTGCTCAGCAGGACACAGATACGCAGTATTTT. This sequence encodes CASSTGHLSAQQDTDTQYF.

A single count supports this clone. CDR3 region: CASSLVSGGLGYNEQFF. CDR3 nucleotides: TGTGCCAGCAGCTTGGTCAGTGGGGGACTAGGTTACAATGAGCAGTTCTTC. The rearrangement joins TRBV5-6 to TRBJ2-1; 8 bases are shared with TRBD2. V lost 0 bases, J lost 4 bases, and 9 bases stayed unmatched. CDR1 is SGHDT, CDR2 YYEEEE, per germline. The CDR3 covers 17 residues.

As to this clone: Other DNA sequences in this specimen translate into the identical CDR3. The chain links TRBV5-1 to TRBJ2-5; D possibly corresponds to TRBD2 (5 bases). The V end was cut by 0 bases, the J end by 1 base, with 7 bases between. In germline, CDR1 is SGHRS, CDR2 YFSETQ. This CDR3 is built from 14 residues. For the CDR3, the DNA is TGCGCCAGCAGCTTGGAGCGGCCCCAAGAGACCCAGTACTTC. It translates to CASSLERPQETQYF.